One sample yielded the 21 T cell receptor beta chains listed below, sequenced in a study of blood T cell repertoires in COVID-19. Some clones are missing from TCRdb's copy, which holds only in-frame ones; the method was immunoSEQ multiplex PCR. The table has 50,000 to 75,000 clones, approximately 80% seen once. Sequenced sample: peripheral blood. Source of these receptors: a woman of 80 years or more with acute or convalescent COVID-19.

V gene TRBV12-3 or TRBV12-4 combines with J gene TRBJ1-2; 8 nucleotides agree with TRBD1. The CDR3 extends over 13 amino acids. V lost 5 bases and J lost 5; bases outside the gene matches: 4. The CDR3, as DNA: TGTGCCAGCAGTCAGGACAGGGTTTATGGCTACACCTTC. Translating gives CASSQDRVYGYTF.

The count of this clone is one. Here the CDR3 DNA reads TGTGCCAGCAGCTCGGCGGGTAGCAGAGTAACGGAGCAGTTCTTC. Protein: CASSSAGSRVTEQFF. The chain combines TRBV7-9 with TRBJ2-1, with a possible D match to TRBD2 (5 bases). Deletions cut 4 bases from V and 10 bases from J, with 20 bases between. CDR1 is SEHNR and CDR2 is FQNEAQ in the germline V gene (reference sequence). The CDR3 has 15 residues. Full variable domain (rest looked up from reference TRBV7-9 and TRBJ2-1): DTGVSQNPRHKITKRGQNVTFRCDPISEHNRLYWYRQTLGQGPEFLTYFQNEAQLEKSRLLSDRFSAERPKGSFSTLEIQRTEQGDSAMYLCASSSAGSRVTEQFFGPGTRLTVL.

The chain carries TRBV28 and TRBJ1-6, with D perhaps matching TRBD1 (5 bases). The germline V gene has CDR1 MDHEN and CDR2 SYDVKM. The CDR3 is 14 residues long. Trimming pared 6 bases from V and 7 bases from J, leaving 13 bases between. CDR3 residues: CASRGGVKNSPLHF. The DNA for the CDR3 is TGTGCCAGCAGGGGAGGGGTGAAAAATTCACCCCTCCACTTT.

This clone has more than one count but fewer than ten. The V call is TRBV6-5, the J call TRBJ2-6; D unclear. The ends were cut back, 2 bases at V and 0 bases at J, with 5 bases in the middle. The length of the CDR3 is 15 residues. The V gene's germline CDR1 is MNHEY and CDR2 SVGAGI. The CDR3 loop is CASSYGGSGANVLTF. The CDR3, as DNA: TGTGCCAGCAGTTACGGCGGCTCTGGGGCCAACGTCCTGACTTTC.

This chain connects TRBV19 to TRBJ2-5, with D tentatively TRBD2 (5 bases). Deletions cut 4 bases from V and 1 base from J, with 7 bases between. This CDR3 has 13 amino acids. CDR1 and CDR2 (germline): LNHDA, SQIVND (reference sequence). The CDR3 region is CASSTGIQETQYF. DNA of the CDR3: TGTGCCAGTAGTACCGGGATCCAAGAGACCCAGTACTTC.

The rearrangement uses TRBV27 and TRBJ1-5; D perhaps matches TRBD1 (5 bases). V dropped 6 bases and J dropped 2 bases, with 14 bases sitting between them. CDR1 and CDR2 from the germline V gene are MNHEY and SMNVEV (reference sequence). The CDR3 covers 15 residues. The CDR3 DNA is TGTGCCAGCAGGCTTATGGGAGGGGGCAATCAGCCCCAGCATTTT. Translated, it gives CASRLMGGGNQPQHF.

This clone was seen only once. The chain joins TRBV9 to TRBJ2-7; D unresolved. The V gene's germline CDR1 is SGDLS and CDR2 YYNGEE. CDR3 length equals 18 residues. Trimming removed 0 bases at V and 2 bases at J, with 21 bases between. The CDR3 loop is CASSVVPIFSAIPYEQYF. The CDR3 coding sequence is TGTGCCAGCAGCGTAGTTCCGATTTTTTCTGCGATTCCCTACGAGCAGTACTTC.

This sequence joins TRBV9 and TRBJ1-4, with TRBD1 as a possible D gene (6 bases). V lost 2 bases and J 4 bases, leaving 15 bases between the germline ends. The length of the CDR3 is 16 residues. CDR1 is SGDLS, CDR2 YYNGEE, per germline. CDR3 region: CASSVGSGAVNEKLFF. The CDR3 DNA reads TGTGCCAGCAGCGTGGGGTCAGGGGCAGTTAATGAAAAACTGTTTTTT.

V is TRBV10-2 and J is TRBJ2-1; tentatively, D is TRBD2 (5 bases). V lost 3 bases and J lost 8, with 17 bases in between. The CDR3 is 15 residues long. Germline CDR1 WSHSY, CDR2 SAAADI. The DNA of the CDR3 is TGCGCCAGCAGTGATCCCTTTACTAGGATCTATGAGCAGTTCTTC. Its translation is CASSDPFTRIYEQFF.

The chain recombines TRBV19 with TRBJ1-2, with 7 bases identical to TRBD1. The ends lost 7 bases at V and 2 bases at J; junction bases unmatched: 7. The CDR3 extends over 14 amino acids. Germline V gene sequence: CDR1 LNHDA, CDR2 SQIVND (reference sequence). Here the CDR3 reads CASIPGGRNYGYTF. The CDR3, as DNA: TGTGCCAGTATTCCAGGGGGACGGAACTATGGCTACACCTTC.

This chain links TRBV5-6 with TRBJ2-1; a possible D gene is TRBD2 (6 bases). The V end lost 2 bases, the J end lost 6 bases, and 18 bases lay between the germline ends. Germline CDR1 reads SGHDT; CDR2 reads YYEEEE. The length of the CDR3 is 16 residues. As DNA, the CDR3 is TGTGCCAGCAGCTTCCCAAGGCAGCGGGCCAGCAATGAGCAGTTCTTC. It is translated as CASSFPRQRASNEQFF.

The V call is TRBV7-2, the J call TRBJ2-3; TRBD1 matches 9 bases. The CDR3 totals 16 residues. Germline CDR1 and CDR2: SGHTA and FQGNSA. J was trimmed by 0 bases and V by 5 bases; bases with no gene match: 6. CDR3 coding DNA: TGTGCCAGCAGCCAAGGGACAGGGATTAGCACAGATACGCAGTATTTT. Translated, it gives CASSQGTGISTDTQYF.

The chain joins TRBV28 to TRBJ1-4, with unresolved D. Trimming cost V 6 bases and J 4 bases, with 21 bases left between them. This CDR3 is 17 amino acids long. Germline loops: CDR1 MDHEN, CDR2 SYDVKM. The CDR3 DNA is TGTGCCAGCAGCTTTGGGGAGGGTTGGGCGGTTAATGAAAAACTGTTTTTT. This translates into CASSFGEGWAVNEKLFF.

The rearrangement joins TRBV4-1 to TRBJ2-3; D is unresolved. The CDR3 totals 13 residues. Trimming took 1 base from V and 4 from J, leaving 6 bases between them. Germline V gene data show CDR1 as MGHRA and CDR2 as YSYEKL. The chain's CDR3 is CASSQGAADTQYF. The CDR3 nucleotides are TGCGCCAGCAGCCAAGGGGCAGCAGATACGCAGTATTTT.

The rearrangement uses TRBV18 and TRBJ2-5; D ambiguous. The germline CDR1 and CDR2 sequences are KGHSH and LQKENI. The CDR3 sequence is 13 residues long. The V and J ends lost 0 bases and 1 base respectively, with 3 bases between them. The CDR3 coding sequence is TGTGCCAGCTCACCACCGAGCCAAGAGACCCAGTACTTC. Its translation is CASSPPSQETQYF.

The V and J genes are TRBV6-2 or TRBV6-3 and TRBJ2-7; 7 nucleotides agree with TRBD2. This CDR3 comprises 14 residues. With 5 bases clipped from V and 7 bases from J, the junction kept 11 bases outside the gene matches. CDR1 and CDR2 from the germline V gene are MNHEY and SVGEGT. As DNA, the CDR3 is TGTGCCAGCAGTCGGGGGGAGCGGCTTGGTGAGCAGTACTTC. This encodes CASSRGERLGEQYF.

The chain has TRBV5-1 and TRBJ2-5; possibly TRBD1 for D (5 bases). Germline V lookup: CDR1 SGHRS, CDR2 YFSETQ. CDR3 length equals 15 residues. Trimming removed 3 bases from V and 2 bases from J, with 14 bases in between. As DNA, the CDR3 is TGCGCCAGCAGCTCCAACCCGGCAGGGCAAGAGACCCAGTACTTC. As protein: CASSSNPAGQETQYF.

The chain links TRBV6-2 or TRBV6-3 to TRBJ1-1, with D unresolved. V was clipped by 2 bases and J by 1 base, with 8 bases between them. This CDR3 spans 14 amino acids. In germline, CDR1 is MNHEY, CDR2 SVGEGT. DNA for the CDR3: TGTGCCAGCAGTTACGGGCCGGCGAACACTGAAGCTTTCTTT. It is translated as CASSYGPANTEAFF.

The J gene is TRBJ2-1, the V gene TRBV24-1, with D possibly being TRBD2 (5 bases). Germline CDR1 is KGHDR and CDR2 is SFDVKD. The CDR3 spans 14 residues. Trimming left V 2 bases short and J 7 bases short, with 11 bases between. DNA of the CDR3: TGTGCCACCAGTGATTCCCCGGGAAGGAATGAGCAGTTCTTC. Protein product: CATSDSPGRNEQFF.

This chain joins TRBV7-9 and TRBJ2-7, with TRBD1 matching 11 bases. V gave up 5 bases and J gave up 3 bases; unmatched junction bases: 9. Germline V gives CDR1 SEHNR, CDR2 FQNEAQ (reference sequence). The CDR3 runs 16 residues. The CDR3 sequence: CASSPWTGGAIYEQYF. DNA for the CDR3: TGTGCCAGCAGCCCCTGGACAGGGGGCGCGATCTACGAGCAGTACTTC.

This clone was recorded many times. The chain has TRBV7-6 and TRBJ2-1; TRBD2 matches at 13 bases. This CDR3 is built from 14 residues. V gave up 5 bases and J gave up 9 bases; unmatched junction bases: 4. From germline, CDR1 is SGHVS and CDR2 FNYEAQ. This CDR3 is CASSPGLAGFEQFF. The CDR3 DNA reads TGTGCCAGCAGCCCGGGACTAGCGGGATTTGAGCAGTTCTTC. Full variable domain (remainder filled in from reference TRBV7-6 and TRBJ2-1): GAGVSQSPRYKVTKRGQDVALRCDPISGHVSLYWYRQALGQGPEFLTYFNYEAQQDKSGLPNDRFSAERPEGSISTLTIQRTEQRDSAMYRCASSPGLAGFEQFFGPGTRLTVL.